This entry lists 10 T cell receptor beta chains sequenced from one sample in a study of regulatory T cells in long-lasting Graves disease. CDR3 regions were amplified by Arm-PCR using iRepertoire HTBI primers to build TCR beta libraries. TCRdb fed the multiplex PCR reads into MiXCR, producing one record per CDR3 protein. Of about 300,000 distinct CDR3 sequences in the sample, approximately 20% were seen once. Documented time point: persistent/refractory GD, antithyroid drugs over 5 years with positive TRAb. RNA from PBMCs was the source of the TCR library. Sequenced here: peripheral blood mononuclear cells (PBMCs), sampled when the disease was refractory, from a patient treated with antithyroid drugs. The receptors here all came from a female donor with Graves disease.

This clonotype was found many times. The rearrangement links TRBV7-8 to TRBJ2-3; a possible D gene is TRBD1 (5 bases). Trimming shortened V by 4 bases and J by 0 bases, and 11 bases separated the two germline ends. The CDR3 extends over 15 amino acids. Germline-derived CDR1 and CDR2 are SGHVS and FQNEAQ. CDR3 sequence reads: CASSYNRISTDTQYF. The DNA of the CDR3 is TGTGCCAGCAGCTATAACAGGATAAGCACAGATACGCAGTATTTT.

The chain links TRBV18 to TRBJ2-3; the match to TRBD1 covers 7 bases. Germline V gene sequence: CDR1 KGHSH, CDR2 LQKENI. The CDR3 totals 17 residues. V lost 1 base and J lost 2; bases outside the gene matches: 9. The chain's CDR3 is CASSPRNRDRDTDTQYF. DNA for the CDR3: TGTGCCAGCTCACCACGGAACCGGGACAGAGACACAGATACGCAGTATTTT.

This clonotype was seen repeatedly, ten times or more. This chain uses TRBV10-3 with TRBJ1-2, with D perhaps matching TRBD1 (5 bases). Trimming left V 5 bases short and J 2 bases short, with 12 bases between. The CDR3 runs 14 residues. Germline CDR1 is ENHRY and CDR2 is SYGVKD. The CDR3 DNA reads as TGTGCCATCAGTAACCAGGGTGTGAACTATGGCTACACCTTC. This translates into CAISNQGVNYGYTF.

A remark on this clonotype: One end of the junction varies from germline; a read error may be responsible. This chain links TRBV12-3 or TRBV12-4 with TRBJ1-2; D is unclear. The CDR3 runs to 14 residues. In nucleotides, the CDR3 is TGTCCCAGCAGTTTGAGTCCCTCGGAAAATGGCTACACCTTC. It encodes CPSSLSPSENGYTF.

The chain links TRBV6-2 or TRBV6-3 to TRBJ2-7; possibly TRBD1 for D (6 bases). The V and J ends lost 6 bases and 1 base respectively, with 10 bases between them. Germline CDR1 and CDR2: MNHEY and SVGEGT. CDR3 length: 13 residues. In nucleotides, the CDR3 is TGTGCCAGCAGCGACAGGAGATCCTACGAGCAGTACTTC. Protein: CASSDRRSYEQYF.

In this sample, this clonotype turned up many times. The rearrangement uses TRBV20-1 and TRBJ2-6; no firm D call. There are 13 residues in the CDR3. V was cut by 6 bases and J by 1 base, with 7 bases left in between. Per germline, CDR1 DFQATT and CDR2 SNEGSKA (reference sequence). CDR3 in amino acids: CSASISGANVLTF. The DNA of the CDR3 is TGCAGTGCAAGCATTTCTGGGGCCAACGTCCTGACTTTC.

In its sample, this clonotype was seen a few times. This chain uses TRBV18 with TRBJ2-6, with 7 bases matching TRBD1. There are 16 residues in the CDR3. Germline CDR1 is KGHSH and CDR2 is LQKENI. V lost 4 bases to trimming and J lost 2 bases; unmatched junction nucleotides: 5. The chain's CDR3 is CASSQGATTGANVLTF. CDR3 in DNA: TGTGCCAGCTCACAGGGGGCGACTACTGGGGCCAACGTCCTGACTTTC.

This clonotype was seen ten or more times. J is TRBJ2-7 and V is TRBV2, with 8 bases identical to TRBD1. V dropped 6 bases and J dropped 2; count of bases not matched to a gene: 3. CDR3 length: 13 amino acids. Germline V gene lookup returns CDR1 SNHLY and CDR2 FYNNEI. DNA of the CDR3: TGTGCCAGCAGGCCACAGGGGGCCTACGAGCAGTACTTC. Residues: CASRPQGAYEQYF.

This clonotype was seen ten or more times. DNA of the CDR3: TGTGCCAGCAGCCTGGACAGGGAAGGCACCGGGGAGCTGTTTTTT. Translation: CASSLDREGTGELFF. This rearrangement joins TRBV12-3 or TRBV12-4 to TRBJ2-2; TRBD1 matches at 8 bases. After removal of 6 bases from V and 4 bases from J, the junction contained 7 bases not matched to a gene. The CDR3 has 15 residues.

This clonotype was seen a few times. The CDR3 DNA is TGTGCCAGCAGCCAGGAGACTAGCGGGAGCTACAATGAGCAGTTCTTC. Protein sequence: CASSQETSGSYNEQFF. The chain employs TRBV3-1 and TRBJ2-1; 12 bases match TRBD2. The CDR3 consists of 16 residues. The J segment lost 3 bases and the V segment lost 3 bases, leaving 3 bases of the junction unmatched. Germline CDR1 and CDR2: LGHDT and YNNKEL (reference sequence).